The entry that follows covers one T cell receptor beta chain sequence. Using immunoSEQ multiplex PCR, the repertoire was profiled, and TCRdb retains in-frame clones only, with some absent. There are 70,000 or so clones in the sample; around 90% occur only once, and around 6.7% lies in the top ten. These data are taken from a study of blood T cell repertoires in COVID-19. The overall study: Sources were T cells, B-cell-depleted T cells, or PBMCs; the material itself was cDNA or gDNA.

Germline V gene data show CDR1 as SGHNT and CDR2 as YENEEA. V lost 2 bases to trimming and J lost 3 bases; unmatched junction nucleotides: 7. The CDR3 sequence is 15 residues long. The source material was peripheral blood. The receptor comes from an elderly woman with active COVID-19. The chain recombines TRBV11-3 with TRBJ2-7; TRBD2 matches 7 bases. Here the CDR3 DNA reads TGTGCCAGCAGCTTAAGCGCGGCTAGCGGCTACGAGCAGTACTTC. Translating it yields CASSLSAASGYEQYF.